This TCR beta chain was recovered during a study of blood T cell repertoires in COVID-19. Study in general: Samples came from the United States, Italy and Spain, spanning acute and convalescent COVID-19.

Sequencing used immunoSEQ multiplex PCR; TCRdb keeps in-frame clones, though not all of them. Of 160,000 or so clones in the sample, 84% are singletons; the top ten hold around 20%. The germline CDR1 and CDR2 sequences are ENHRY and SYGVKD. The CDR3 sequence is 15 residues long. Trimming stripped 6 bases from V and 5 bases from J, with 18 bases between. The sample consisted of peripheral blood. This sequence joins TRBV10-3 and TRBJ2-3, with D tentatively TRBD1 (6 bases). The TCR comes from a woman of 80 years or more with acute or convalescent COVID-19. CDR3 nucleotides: TGTGCCATCAGCACAGGGAAGCCCGGTGTAGATACGCAGTATTTT. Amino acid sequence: CAISTGKPGVDTQYF.